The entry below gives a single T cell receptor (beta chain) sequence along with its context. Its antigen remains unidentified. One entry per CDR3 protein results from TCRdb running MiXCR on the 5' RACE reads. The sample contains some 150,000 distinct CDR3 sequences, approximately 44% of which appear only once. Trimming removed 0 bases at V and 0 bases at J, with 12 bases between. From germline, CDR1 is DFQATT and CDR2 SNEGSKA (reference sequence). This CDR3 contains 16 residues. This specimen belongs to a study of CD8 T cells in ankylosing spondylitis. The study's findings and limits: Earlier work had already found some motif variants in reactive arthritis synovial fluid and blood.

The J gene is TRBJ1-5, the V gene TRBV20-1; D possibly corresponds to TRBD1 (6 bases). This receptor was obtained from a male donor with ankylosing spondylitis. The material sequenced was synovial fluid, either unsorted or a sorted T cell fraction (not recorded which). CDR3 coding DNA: TGCAGTGCTAGAGAGGCAGGGGATTATAGCAATCAGCCCCAGCATTTT. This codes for CSAREAGDYSNQPQHF.